The 27 T cell receptor beta chains in this list originate from one sample, sequenced in a study of cytomegalovirus exposure and HLA in healthy donors. The PCR employed 60 Vbeta primers together with 13 Jbeta primers. TCRdb's copy holds only in-frame clones and misses some; the assay was immunoSEQ multiplex PCR. The sample includes about 240,000 clones, 70% to 90% of them seen just once. Material: PBMCs. All receptors come from an older woman in good health and CMV-seropositive.

For the CDR3, the DNA is TGTGCCAGCAGTTACGCGGCGATAAGGGGGCTGTTTTTT. Encoded protein: CASSYAAIRGLFF. This sequence joins TRBV6-6 and TRBJ1-4; D perhaps matches TRBD1 (6 bases). CDR1 MNHNY and CDR2 SVGAGI come from the germline V gene (reference sequence). This CDR3 has 13 residues. V shed 2 bases and J shed 14 bases, with 15 bases lying between them.

The chain has TRBV6-5 and TRBJ1-3; D gene uncertain. Deletions cut 5 bases from V and 0 bases from J, with 11 bases between. This CDR3 has 15 residues. Germline-derived CDR1 and CDR2 are MNHEY and SVGAGI. This chain's CDR3 is CASSLTSLSGNTIYF. CDR3 in DNA: TGTGCCAGCAGTCTTACATCTCTCTCTGGAAACACCATATATTTT.

This clone is a singleton in its sample. This chain uses TRBV27 with TRBJ2-7; TRBD2 is a possible D gene (5 bases). In germline, CDR1 is MNHEY, CDR2 SMNVEV (reference sequence). The CDR3 covers 14 residues. V was trimmed by 6 bases and J by 5 bases, leaving 17 bases between them. CDR3 region: CASRKPGTSHEQYF. The CDR3 DNA is TGTGCCAGCAGGAAACCGGGAACTTCCCACGAGCAGTACTTC.

The genes are TRBV5-1 and TRBJ2-1; D is perhaps TRBD2 (6 bases). The CDR3 has 15 amino acids. Germline V CDR1 and CDR2: SGHRS, YFSETQ. V was pared by 0 bases and J by 4 bases, with 11 bases between. The CDR3 region is CASSLGGMPYNEQFF. DNA for the CDR3: TGCGCCAGCAGCTTGGGCGGGATGCCTTACAATGAGCAGTTCTTC.

This clone was recorded a few times. The chain combines TRBV19 with TRBJ1-5; D not certain. The germline gives CDR1 LNHDA, CDR2 SQIVND (reference sequence). The CDR3 is 15 residues long. V was cut by 4 bases and J by 2 bases, with 12 bases left in between. The CDR3 nucleotides are TGTGCCAGTAGTAGCGGAGTAGCTGGCAATCAGCCCCAGCATTTT. It is translated as CASSSGVAGNQPQHF. The full variable domain, in which reference TRBV19 and TRBJ1-5 provide the parts outside the CDR3, is DGGITQSPKYLFRKEGQNVTLSCEQNLNHDAMYWYRQDPGQGLRLIYYSQIVNDFQKGDIAEGYSVSREKKESFPLTVTSAQKNPTAFYLCASSSGVAGNQPQHFGDGTRLSIL.

Here the CDR3 reads CASSAAGVHQPQHF. CDR3 bases: TGTGCCAGCAGCGCTGCAGGGGTTCACCAGCCCCAGCATTTT. This sequence joins TRBV9 and TRBJ1-5, with D perhaps matching TRBD1 (6 bases). Germline V gives CDR1 SGDLS, CDR2 YYNGEE. The length of the CDR3 is 14 residues. The V gene lost 3 bases and the J gene lost 7 bases, with 14 bases spanning the gap.

The chain is built from TRBV4-1 and TRBJ1-1, with D perhaps matching TRBD1 (6 bases). The CDR3 contains 14 residues. From germline, CDR1 is MGHRA and CDR2 YSYEKL. V was shortened by 1 base and J by 5 bases, with 11 bases between the two germline ends. In nucleotides, the CDR3 is TGCGCCAGCAGCCAAGTAGGGGGGGAAACTGAAGCTTTCTTT. Encoded protein: CASSQVGGETEAFF.

The DNA for the CDR3 is TGTGCCAGCAGCTTACAGGGAGGCACTGAAGCTTTCTTT. As protein: CASSLQGGTEAFF. The rearrangement uses TRBV11-2 and TRBJ1-1; D possibly corresponds to TRBD1 (5 bases). The V end was cut by 2 bases, the J end by 4 bases, with 8 bases between. The germline CDR1 and CDR2 sequences are SGHAT and FQNNGV. The CDR3 contains 13 residues.

Details on this clone: The junction departs from the called germline gene at one end, perhaps through a read error. For the CDR3, the DNA is TGTGCCAGCGGCCAAGTCGGAGCGGAGGACACCGGGGAGCTGTTTTTT. This sequence encodes CASGQVGAEDTGELFF. This chain joins TRBV4-2 and TRBJ2-2, with a weak D call TRBD2 (5 bases). CDR3 length equals 16 residues. The germline CDR1 and CDR2 sequences are LGHNA and YNFKEQ.

The gene calls are TRBV10-3 and TRBJ2-7; 12 nucleotides agree with TRBD1. Germline V gives CDR1 ENHRY, CDR2 SYGVKD. This CDR3 is 15 amino acids long. With V trimmed by 4 bases and J by 5 bases, 6 bases remained unmatched. CDR3 sequence reads: CAISGPGTGGNEQYF. The DNA for the CDR3 is TGTGCCATCAGTGGTCCCGGGACAGGGGGCAACGAGCAGTACTTC.

The J gene is TRBJ2-1, the V gene TRBV2, with TRBD2 matching 10 bases. The CDR3 consists of 15 residues. With V trimmed by 6 bases and J by 6 bases, 8 bases remained unmatched. Germline CDR1 and CDR2: SNHLY and FYNNEI. CDR3 in DNA: TGTGCCAGCAGGCAACTAGCGGGGACCCCCAATGAGCAGTTCTTC. Protein sequence: CASRQLAGTPNEQFF. The variable domain in full, with the rest retrieved from reference TRBV2 and TRBJ2-1, is EPEVTQTPSHQVTQMGQEVILRCVPISNHLYFYWYRQILGQKVEFLVSFYNNEISEKSEIFDDQFSVERPDGSNFTLKIRSTKLEDSAMYFCASRQLAGTPNEQFFGPGTRLTVL.

The chain is built from TRBV19 and TRBJ1-1; D might be TRBD1 (5 bases). The CDR3 runs to 12 residues. With 8 bases removed from V and 6 bases from J, the gap between germline ends came to 13 bases. Per germline, CDR1 LNHDA and CDR2 SQIVND (reference sequence). The CDR3: CASGPLGAEAFF. The CDR3 coding sequence is TGTGCCAGTGGACCCCTAGGGGCTGAAGCTTTCTTT.

As regards this clone: The conserved final phenylalanine or tryptophan is absent from the CDR3, which likely points to a read error. The rearrangement joins TRBV2 to TRBJ1-2, with D tentatively TRBD1 (6 bases). Trimming took off 6 bases at V and 4 bases at J, with 9 bases between the two ends. This CDR3 is built from 12 residues. CDR1 is SNHLY, CDR2 FYNNEI, per germline. Here the CDR3 reads CASSRQVYGYTS. The CDR3 coding sequence is TGTGCCAGCAGCCGACAGGTCTATGGCTACACCTCC.

The chain employs TRBV7-3 and TRBJ1-1; the D gene is possibly TRBD1 (5 bases). The germline CDR1 and CDR2 sequences are SGHTA and FQGTGA. V was clipped by 10 bases and J by 1 base, with 13 bases between them. The CDR3 sequence is 13 residues long. The CDR3 region has the DNA TGTGCCACCCAAGACAGACAGAACACTGAAGCTTTCTTT. Residues: CATQDRQNTEAFF.

The V and J genes are TRBV9 and TRBJ2-2; D ambiguous. CDR1 is SGDLS, CDR2 YYNGEE, per germline. V was clipped by 3 bases and J by 4 bases, with 10 bases between them. This CDR3 comprises 14 residues. The CDR3 reads CASSALFGTGELFF. In DNA, the CDR3 is TGTGCCAGCAGCGCCCTCTTCGGCACCGGGGAGCTGTTTTTT.

J is TRBJ2-1 and V is TRBV6-1, with TRBD1 matching over 7 bases. This CDR3 has 13 residues. The trim removed 8 bases at V and 10 bases at J, leaving 11 bases unmatched. Germline V gene data show CDR1 as MNHNS and CDR2 as SASEGT. CDR3: CASLDRFSSEQFF. DNA of the CDR3: TGTGCCAGCCTGGACAGGTTTAGTAGCGAGCAGTTCTTC.

V is TRBV6-6 and J is TRBJ1-1, with 7 bases fitting TRBD1. The junction had 5 bases not matched to a gene; V was cut back by 4 bases and J by 0 bases. Per germline, CDR1 MNHNY and CDR2 SVGAGI (reference sequence). The CDR3 spans 15 residues. The CDR3 reads CASSFARGLNTEAFF. CDR3 nucleotide sequence: TGTGCCAGCAGTTTCGCCAGGGGGTTGAACACTGAAGCTTTCTTT.

The chain carries TRBV7-9 and TRBJ1-4; D may be TRBD1 (6 bases). V lost 3 bases, J lost 0 bases, and 17 bases lay in between. This CDR3 has 18 amino acids. Per germline, CDR1 SEHNR and CDR2 FQNEAQ (reference sequence). The CDR3, as DNA: TGTGCCAGCAGCTTCACTTCGAGGACAGTGCCAACTAATGAAAAACTGTTTTTT. Its translation is CASSFTSRTVPTNEKLFF. Filled out from reference TRBV7-9 and TRBJ1-4, the complete variable domain reads DTGVSQNPRHKITKRGQNVTFRCDPISEHNRLYWYRQTLGQGPEFLTYFQNEAQLEKSRLLSDRFSAERPKGSFSTLEIQRTEQGDSAMYLCASSFTSRTVPTNEKLFFGSGTQLSVL.

The V call is TRBV9, the J call TRBJ2-1, with D possibly being TRBD1 (5 bases). CDR1 and CDR2 from the germline V gene are SGDLS and YYNGEE. Trimming took 0 bases from V and 4 from J, leaving 17 bases between them. This CDR3 comprises 17 residues. The CDR3 loop reads CASSVGTRATSYNEQFF. Here the CDR3 DNA reads TGTGCCAGCAGCGTAGGCACCAGGGCTACCTCTTACAATGAGCAGTTCTTC.

The gene calls are TRBV7-9 and TRBJ1-3; the D is unclear. V was pared by 2 bases and J by 7 bases, with 12 bases between. The CDR3 totals 14 residues. Germline V lookup: CDR1 SEHNR, CDR2 FQNEAQ (reference sequence). The CDR3 DNA reads TGTGCCAGCAGCTTATTTTCGGACTCCAACACCATATATTTT. Protein sequence: CASSLFSDSNTIYF.

The chain links TRBV25-1 to TRBJ1-1; 7 nucleotides line up with TRBD1. The CDR3 has 15 residues. The ends lost 5 bases at V and 3 bases at J; junction bases unmatched: 9. Germline lookup yields CDR1 MGHDK and CDR2 SYGVNS. CDR3 residues: CASSISATGDTEAFF. The CDR3 DNA follows: TGTGCCAGCAGTATTTCGGCAACAGGGGACACTGAAGCTTTCTTT.

CDR3 loop: CASSTTSGRKDTQYF. CDR3 coding DNA: TGTGCCAGCAGCACGACTAGCGGGAGGAAGGATACGCAGTATTTT. The chain combines TRBV7-3 with TRBJ2-3; TRBD2 matches 13 bases. Germline V CDR1 and CDR2: SGHTA, FQGTGA. V was pared by 5 bases and J by 6 bases, with 5 bases of the junction left unmatched. The length of the CDR3 is 15 residues.

The rearrangement links TRBV7-9 to TRBJ2-4; D is possibly TRBD1 (6 bases). Germline V gene lookup returns CDR1 SEHNR and CDR2 FQNEAQ (reference sequence). This CDR3 has 12 residues. The V and J ends lost 5 bases and 4 bases respectively, with 6 bases between them. The CDR3 loop reads CASSGQKNIQYF. DNA for the CDR3: TGTGCCAGCAGCGGACAGAAAAACATTCAGTACTTC.

V is TRBV6-6 and J is TRBJ2-5, with D possibly matching TRBD2 (6 bases). This CDR3 region has 13 residues. Germline CDR1 MNHNY, CDR2 SVGAGI (reference sequence). V gave up 10 bases and J gave up 5 bases, with 17 bases separating them. The CDR3 DNA is TGTGCCATCTCGGGATCCCGGGGGGAGACCCAGTACTTC. Residues: CAISGSRGETQYF.

The chain links TRBV19 to TRBJ1-5, with TRBD1 matching 7 bases. Germline-derived CDR1 and CDR2 are LNHDA and SQIVND (reference sequence). This CDR3 is built from 14 residues. V shed 4 bases, J shed 4 bases, and the junction held 4 bases outside the gene matches. The CDR3 DNA reads TGTGCCAGTAGTAAGACGGGACAGAATCAGCCCCAGCATTTT. Translated, it gives CASSKTGQNQPQHF.

The sample holds one count of this clone. In nucleotides, the CDR3 is TGTGCCAGCAGCCCAATTAGCGGGAGAGATTCCTACAATGAGCAGTTCTTC. Translating gives CASSPISGRDSYNEQFF. The chain recombines TRBV7-6 with TRBJ2-1; 9 bases align to TRBD2. The V gene end was trimmed by 5 bases and the J gene end by 1 base; junction bases not matched to a gene: 9. CDR1 is SGHVS, CDR2 FNYEAQ, per germline. The CDR3 runs to 17 residues.

This clone was counted a few times. The CDR3 is CASRPGGYGYTF. In nucleotides, the CDR3 is TGTGCCAGCAGACCCGGGGGGTATGGCTACACCTTC. The rearrangement joins TRBV28 to TRBJ1-2, with D maybe TRBD1 (5 bases). The germline gives CDR1 MDHEN, CDR2 SYDVKM. This CDR3 contains 12 residues. Trimming cost V 6 bases and J 5 bases, with 10 bases left between them.